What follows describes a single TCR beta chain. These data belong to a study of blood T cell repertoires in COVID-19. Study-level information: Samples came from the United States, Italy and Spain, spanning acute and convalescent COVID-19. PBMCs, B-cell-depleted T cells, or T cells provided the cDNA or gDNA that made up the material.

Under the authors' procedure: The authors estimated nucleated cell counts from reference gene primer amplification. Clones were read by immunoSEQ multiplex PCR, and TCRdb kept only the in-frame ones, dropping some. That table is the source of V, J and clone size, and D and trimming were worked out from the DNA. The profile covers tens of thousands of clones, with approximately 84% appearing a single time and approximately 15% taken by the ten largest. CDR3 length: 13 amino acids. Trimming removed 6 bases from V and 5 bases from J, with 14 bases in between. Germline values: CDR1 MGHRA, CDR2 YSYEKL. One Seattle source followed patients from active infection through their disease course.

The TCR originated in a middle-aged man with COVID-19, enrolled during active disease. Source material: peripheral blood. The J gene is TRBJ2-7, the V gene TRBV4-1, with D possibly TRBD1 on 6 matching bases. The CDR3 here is CASREQGLDEQYF. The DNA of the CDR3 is TGCGCCAGCAGGGAACAGGGTTTAGACGAGCAGTACTTC.